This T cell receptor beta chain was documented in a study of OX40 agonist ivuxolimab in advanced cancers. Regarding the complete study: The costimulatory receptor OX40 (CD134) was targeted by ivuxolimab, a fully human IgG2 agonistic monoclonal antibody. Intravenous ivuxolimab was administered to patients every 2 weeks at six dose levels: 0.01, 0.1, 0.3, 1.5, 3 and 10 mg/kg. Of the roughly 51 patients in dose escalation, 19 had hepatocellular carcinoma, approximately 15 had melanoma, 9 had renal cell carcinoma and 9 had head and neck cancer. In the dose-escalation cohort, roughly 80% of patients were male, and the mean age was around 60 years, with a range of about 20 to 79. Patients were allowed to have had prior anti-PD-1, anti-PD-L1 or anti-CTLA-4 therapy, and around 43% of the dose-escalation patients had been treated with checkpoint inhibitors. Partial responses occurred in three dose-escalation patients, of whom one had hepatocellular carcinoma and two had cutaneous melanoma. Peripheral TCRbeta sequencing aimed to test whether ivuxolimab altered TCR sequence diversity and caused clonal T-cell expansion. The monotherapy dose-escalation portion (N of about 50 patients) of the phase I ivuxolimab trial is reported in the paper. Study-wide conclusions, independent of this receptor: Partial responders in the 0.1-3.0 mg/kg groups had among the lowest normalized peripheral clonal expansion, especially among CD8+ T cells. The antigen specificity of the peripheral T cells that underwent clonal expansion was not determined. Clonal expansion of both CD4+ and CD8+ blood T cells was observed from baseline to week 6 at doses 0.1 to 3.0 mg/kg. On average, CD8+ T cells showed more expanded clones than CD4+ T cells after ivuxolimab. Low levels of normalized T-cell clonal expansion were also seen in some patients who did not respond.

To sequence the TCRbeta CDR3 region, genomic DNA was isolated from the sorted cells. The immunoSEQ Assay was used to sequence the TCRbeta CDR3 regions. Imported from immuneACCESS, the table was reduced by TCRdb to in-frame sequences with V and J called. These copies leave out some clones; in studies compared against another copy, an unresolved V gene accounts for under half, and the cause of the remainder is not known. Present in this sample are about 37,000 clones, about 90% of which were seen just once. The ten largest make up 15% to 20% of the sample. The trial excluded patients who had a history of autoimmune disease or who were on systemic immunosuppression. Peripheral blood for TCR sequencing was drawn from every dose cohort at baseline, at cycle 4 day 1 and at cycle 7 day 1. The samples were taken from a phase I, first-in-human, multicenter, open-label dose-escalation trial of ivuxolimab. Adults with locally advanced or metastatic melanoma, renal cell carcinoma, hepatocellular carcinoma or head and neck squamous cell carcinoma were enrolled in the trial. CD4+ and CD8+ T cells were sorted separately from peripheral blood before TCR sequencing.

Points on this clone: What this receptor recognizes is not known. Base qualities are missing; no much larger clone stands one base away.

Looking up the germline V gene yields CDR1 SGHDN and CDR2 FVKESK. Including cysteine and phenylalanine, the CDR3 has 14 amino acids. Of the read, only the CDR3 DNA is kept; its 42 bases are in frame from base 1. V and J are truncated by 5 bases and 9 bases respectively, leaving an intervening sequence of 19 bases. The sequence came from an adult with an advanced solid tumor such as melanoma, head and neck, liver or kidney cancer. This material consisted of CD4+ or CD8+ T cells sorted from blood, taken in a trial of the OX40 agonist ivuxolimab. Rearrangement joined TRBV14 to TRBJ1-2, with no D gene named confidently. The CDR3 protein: CASSVGLSAGSYTF. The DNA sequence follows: TGTGCCAGCAGCGTCGGCCTAAGCGCGGGGAGCTACACCTTC. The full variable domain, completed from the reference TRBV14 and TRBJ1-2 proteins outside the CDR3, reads EAGVTQFPSHSVIEKGQTVTLRCDPISGHDNLYWYRRVMGKEIKFLLHFVKESKQDESGMPNNRFLAERTGGTYSTLKVQPAELEDSGVYFCASSVGLSAGSYTFGSGTRLTVV.